This T cell receptor (beta chain) appears in the sequencing data of a study of shared clonotypes between healthy human individuals. Study context: The study used three CD4 naive, three CD4 memory, two CD8 naive and one CD8 memory plate per donor.

Germline trimming cut 5 bases from V and 4 bases from J; bases unmatched to any gene: 15. This CDR3 is built from 17 residues. Germline V CDR1 and CDR2: SGHTA, FQGNSA. The genomic DNA of each subset was split evenly across several immunoSEQ plates. Libraries were prepared by immunoSEQ multiplex PCR; TCRdb keeps only in-frame clonotypes and omits some of them. Of some 500,000 clones listed, 95% to 96% are singletons. The V call is TRBV7-2, the J call TRBJ2-5, with 8 positions matching TRBD1. This TCR was sampled from a woman aged 25 to 39 in good health. Material: naive CD4+ T cells sorted from blood. As to subset: CD45RA+ positively selected. CDR3 amino acids: CASSTVSYRGKGETQYF. CDR3 in DNA: TGTGCCAGCAGCACCGTGTCCTACAGGGGGAAAGGAGAGACCCAGTACTTC.